This TCR beta chain was identified during a study of T-cell reconstitution after alpha-beta-depleted transplantation in children. Whole-study results and caveats: Recipient T cells and thymic progenitors that survived gave rise to the high TCRbeta diversity observed at day 60 in some patients. Roughly two months post-transplant, alpha-beta T cells reportedly originated from several hundred graft clones that had expanded. Among T cells one year after transplant, newly produced cells accounted for most counts and diversity.

A TCRbeta library incorporating unique molecular identifiers was prepared. TCRdb redid the calling of the PCR reads with MiXCR, one entry per CDR3 protein. The sample yields some 110,000 distinct CDR3 sequences, 10% seen once. The CDR3 loop spans 18 amino acids. After removal of 6 bases from V and 7 bases from J, the junction contained 15 bases not matched to a gene. CDR1 and CDR2 from the germline V gene are LGHNA and YNFKEQ. A remark on this clonotype: Its target is unknown. A read error is likely, as this CDR3 ends without the conserved phenylalanine or tryptophan.

The rearrangement links TRBV4-2 to TRBJ2-1; 13 nucleotides match TRBD2. The sequence was obtained from a boy aged 2 to 9 with acute lymphoblastic leukemia, due to receive a stem cell transplant. This sample comprised PBMCs, obtained before TCRalphabeta/CD19-depleted stem cell transplant. The CDR3 here is CASSAGLAGALGGNEQFC. CDR3 in DNA: TGTGCCAGCAGTGCTGGACTAGCGGGAGCCCTTGGGGGGAATGAGCAGTTCTGC.